The rows below give T cell receptor beta chains drawn from one sample of a study of T cell responses to AZD1222 COVID-19 vaccine. Assay used: immunoSEQ multiplex PCR; TCRdb lists only in-frame clones, some missing. The sample holds fewer than 130,000 clones, roughly 90% seen once. The sample consisted of peripheral blood, taken 28 days after the second AZD1222 dose. The source is an adult who received the AZD1222 COVID-19 vaccine. Both conserved end residues are part of each CDR3. The D gene is left open where the match is weak. For some rows the clone size is stated as once, few or many, or as a class when expanded; others skip it.

>-|TRBV6-5|TRBD1|TRBJ1-2
CASSPGTGSGYTF
TGTGCCAGCAGTCCAGGGACAGGCTCTGGCTACACCTTC
>-|TRBV19|-|TRBJ1-3
CASSIGSVASGNTIYF
TGTGCCAGTAGTATAGGATCCGTCGCCTCTGGAAACACCATATATTTT
>-|TRBV5-1|TRBD1|TRBJ1-2
CASGTGGFFDGYTF
TGCGCCAGCGGGACAGGGGGCTTCTTTGATGGCTACACCTTC
>-|TRBV6-5|TRBD1|TRBJ2-5
CASSPGQGYETQYF
TGTGCCAGCAGTCCGGGACAGGGTTACGAGACCCAGTACTTC
>-|TRBV6-1|-|TRBJ1-1
CASSELQNTEAFF
TGTGCCAGCAGTGAACTCCAGAACACTGAAGCTTTCTTT
>-|TRBV6-1|TRBD1|TRBJ1-6
CASSEATGTGNSPLHF
TGTGCCAGCAGTGAAGCTACCGGGACAGGGAATTCACCCCTCCACTTT
>medium-sized|TRBV5-5|-|TRBJ2-5
CASSLGLSQETQYF
TGTGCCAGCAGCCTGGGACTGTCTCAAGAGACCCAGTACTTC
>-|TRBV7-9|TRBD2|TRBJ2-1
CASSLGRLARTFF
TGTGCCAGCAGCTTAGGTAGACTAGCGCGTACGTTCTTC
>once|TRBV3-1/TRBV3-2|TRBD1|TRBJ2-5
CATLGTGGETQYF
TGTGCCACCCTAGGGACAGGGGGGGAGACCCAGTACTTC
>-|TRBV9|-|TRBJ1-2
CASSPRAGVAGYTF
TGTGCCAGCAGCCCCCGTGCGGGGGTGGCTGGCTACACCTTC
>-|TRBV28|-|TRBJ2-5
CASRGRSSTQYF
TGTGCCAGCAGAGGTCGGTCCTCGACCCAGTACTTC
>-|TRBV18|TRBD1|TRBJ1-2
CASSPPGQGMDGYTF
TGTGCCAGCTCACCCCCGGGACAGGGCATGGATGGCTACACCTTC
>-|TRBV6-1|-|TRBJ1-6
CASSGRNQGGFNSPLHF
TGTGCCAGCAGTGGGAGGAACCAGGGAGGATTCAATTCACCCCTCCACTTT
>-|TRBV6-5|-|TRBJ1-3
CAVSETPGNTIYF
TGCGCCGTGAGTGAGACACCGGGAAACACCATATATTTT
>-|TRBV29-1|-|TRBJ1-1
CSAAADGTEAFF
TGCAGCGCCGCTGCGGATGGGACTGAAGCTTTCTTT
>-|TRBV28|TRBD1|TRBJ2-5
CASSSNRGPQETQYF
TGTGCCAGCAGTTCCAACAGGGGCCCCCAAGAGACCCAGTACTTC
>-|TRBV7-2|-|TRBJ2-5
CASSFQLTGQETQYF
TGTGCCAGCAGCTTCCAATTGACAGGCCAAGAGACCCAGTACTTC
>few|TRBV27|TRBD1|TRBJ1-4
CASSLFDVRGTATNEKLFF
TGTGCCAGCAGTTTATTTGATGTCAGGGGGACTGCAACTAATGAAAAACTGTTTTTT
>-|TRBV18|TRBD1|TRBJ2-7
CASSPTMALTGVNEQYF
TGTGCCAGCTCACCTACAATGGCCCTAACAGGGGTCAACGAGCAGTACTTC
>-|TRBV2|-|TRBJ2-5
CASSYDRPQYF
TGTGCCAGCAGTTACGACAGGCCTCAGTACTTC
>-|TRBV5-4|TRBD2|TRBJ2-7
CASSTPPGLSSYEQYF
TGTGCCAGCAGCACCCCCCCGGGACTAAGCTCCTACGAGCAGTACTTC
>-|TRBV5-4|-|TRBJ1-1
CASTRGGRDTEAFF
TGTGCCAGCACCCGGGGGGGGCGCGACACTGAAGCTTTCTTT
>-|TRBV6-5|-|TRBJ1-5
CASSYRAYQPQHF
TGTGCCAGCAGTTACAGGGCCTATCAGCCCCAGCATTTT
>-|TRBV11-3|-|TRBJ2-3
CASTHYWGTDTQYF
TGTGCCAGCACTCACTACTGGGGAACAGATACGCAGTATTTT
>-|TRBV7-9|-|TRBJ1-2
CASSPGRGQTNYGYTF
TGTGCCAGCAGCCCCGGGCGCGGACAGACAAACTATGGCTACACCTTC
>-|TRBV11-2|-|TRBJ2-5
CASSFAVGVIRETQYF
TGTGCCAGCAGCTTCGCAGTGGGGGTGATAAGGGAGACCCAGTACTTC
>-|TRBV4-1|-|TRBJ1-3
CASSSRKGNTIYF
TGCGCCAGCAGCTCCCGGAAGGGGAACACCATATATTTT
>-|TRBV7-9|TRBD1|TRBJ2-7
CASSRAATGLYFPYEQYF
TGTGCCAGCAGCCGGGCGGCGACAGGGTTATATTTCCCTTACGAGCAGTACTTC
>-|TRBV27|-|TRBJ1-2
CASSPRTDSSGAYTF
TGTGCCAGCAGTCCCCGGACCGATTCCTCGGGAGCCTACACCTTC
>-|TRBV28|TRBD1|TRBJ1-5
CATRQGYWNQPQHF
TGTGCCACCAGACAGGGTTACTGGAATCAGCCCCAGCATTTT
>-|TRBV11-3|TRBD1|TRBJ1-2
CASSPRTGPFGYTF
TGTGCCAGCAGCCCGCGGACAGGCCCCTTTGGCTACACCTTC
>-|TRBV4-1|TRBD1|TRBJ1-2
CASSQDRVFYGYTF
TGCGCCAGCAGCCAGGACAGGGTTTTCTATGGCTACACCTTC
>-|TRBV2|TRBD1|TRBJ2-1
CASSPRTGYYNEQFF
TGTGCCAGCAGTCCGCGGACAGGGTACTACAATGAGCAGTTCTTC
>-|TRBV15|-|TRBJ2-3
CATSRVRMLSSTDTQYF
TGTGCCACCAGCAGAGTCCGGATGCTTTCTAGCACAGATACGCAGTATTTT
>-|TRBV4-1|TRBD1|TRBJ1-1
CASSQVVTGMTEAFF
TGCGCCAGCAGCCAAGTTGTGACAGGGATGACTGAAGCTTTCTTT
>-|TRBV10-3|-|TRBJ2-7
CAISHGDYEQYF
TGTGCCATCAGCCACGGAGACTACGAGCAGTACTTC
>once|TRBV19|-|TRBJ1-2
CASSIEQGGGYTF
TGTGCCAGTAGTATTGAACAGGGAGGTGGCTACACCTTC
>-|TRBV9|TRBD1|TRBJ1-5
CASSVGGQPNQPQHF
TGTGCCAGCAGCGTAGGGGGACAGCCAAATCAGCCCCAGCATTTT
>-|TRBV11-2|TRBD2|TRBJ2-1
CASSWTSGSYNEQFF
TGTGCCAGCAGCTGGACTAGCGGGAGCTACAATGAGCAGTTCTTC
>-|TRBV6-5|TRBD1|TRBJ1-5
CASRGQGRGPQHF
TGTGCCAGCAGAGGACAGGGCAGAGGGCCCCAGCATTTT
>-|TRBV24-1|-|TRBJ2-1
CATSDLRGRGGELNEQFF
TGTGCCACCAGTGATTTACGGGGAAGAGGAGGGGAATTGAATGAGCAGTTCTTC
>once|TRBV19|-|TRBJ2-3
CASSIEGRGLGTQYF
TGTGCCAGTAGTATAGAGGGCCGGGGGTTAGGTACGCAGTATTTT
>-|TRBV7-3|TRBD1|TRBJ2-1
CASSSTRTGTHEQFF
TGTGCCAGCAGCTCCACCCGGACAGGGACCCATGAGCAGTTCTTC
>-|TRBV12-3/TRBV12-4|-|TRBJ1-1
CASSAGLTEAFF
TGTGCCAGCAGCGCAGGGTTGACTGAAGCTTTCTTT
>-|TRBV6-1|-|TRBJ1-5
CASSEARDINQPQHF
TGTGCCAGCAGTGAAGCCCGGGATATCAATCAGCCCCAGCATTTT
>-|TRBV5-1|-|TRBJ2-2
CASRERNTGELFF
TGCGCCAGCAGGGAACGGAACACCGGGGAGCTGTTTTTT
>-|TRBV29-1|-|TRBJ2-2
CSVGPRLNTGELFF
TGCAGCGTTGGTCCTAGGCTTAACACCGGGGAGCTGTTTTTT